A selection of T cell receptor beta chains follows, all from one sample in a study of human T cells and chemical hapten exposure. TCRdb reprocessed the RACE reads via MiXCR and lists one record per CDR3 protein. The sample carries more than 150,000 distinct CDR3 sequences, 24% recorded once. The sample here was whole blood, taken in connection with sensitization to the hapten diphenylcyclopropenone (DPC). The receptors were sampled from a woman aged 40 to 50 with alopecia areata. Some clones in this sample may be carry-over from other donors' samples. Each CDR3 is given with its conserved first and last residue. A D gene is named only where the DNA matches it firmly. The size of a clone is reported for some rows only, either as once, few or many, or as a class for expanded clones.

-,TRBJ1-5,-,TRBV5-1,TGCGCCAGCACCTTGGGGCCTTCAGGGCCTTATAGCAATCAGCCCCAGCATTTT,CASTLGPSGPYSNQPQHF
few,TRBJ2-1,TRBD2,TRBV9,TGTGCCAGCAGCGCTACTCCGGGACTAGCGGGAGCAAGGCAGTTCTTC,CASSATPGLAGARQFF
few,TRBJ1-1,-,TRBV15,TGTGCCACCAGCAGATCCCGGGGTGAAGCTTTCTTT,CATSRSRGEAFF
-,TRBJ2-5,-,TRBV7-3,TGTGCCAGCAGCTTGACAGAGGGGAAGGCCCAGTACTTC,CASSLTEGKAQYF
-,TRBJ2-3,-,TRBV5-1,TGCGCCAGCAATTCCGGGAGTACCCCCATGGCAGATACGCAGTATTTT,CASNSGSTPMADTQYF
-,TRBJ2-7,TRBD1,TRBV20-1,TGCAGTCAGAGGACAGGGACATCCTACGAGCAGTACTTC,CSQRTGTSYEQYF
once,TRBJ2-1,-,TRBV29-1,TGCAGCGTTGAAGATCGGCTAGGGGACAATGAGCAGTTCTTC,CSVEDRLGDNEQFF
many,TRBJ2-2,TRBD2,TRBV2,TGTGCCAGCAGTAGACTAGCGGGTGCGAACACCGGGGAGCTGTTTTTT,CASSRLAGANTGELFF
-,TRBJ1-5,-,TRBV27,TGTGCCAGCAGTTTAAGCGGAAGCAATCAGCCCCAGCATTTT,CASSLSGSNQPQHF
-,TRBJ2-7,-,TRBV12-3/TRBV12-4,TGTGCCAGCAGTTCGGGCAGAAGCTCCTACGAGCAGTACTTC,CASSSGRSSYEQYF
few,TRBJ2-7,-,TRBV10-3,TGTGCCATCAGCTCCGGGACTGGCTCCTACGAGCAGTACTTC,CAISSGTGSYEQYF
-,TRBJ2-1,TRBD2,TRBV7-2,TGTGCCAGCAGCTTAGCTCTACGGACTAGCGGGATAGGGGTTGGTTATGATGAGCAGTTCTTC,CASSLALRTSGIGVGYDEQFF
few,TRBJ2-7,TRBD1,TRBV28,TGTGCCAGCAGTGTTCTGGGACAGCTGAGCTCCTACGAGCAGTACTTC,CASSVLGQLSSYEQYF
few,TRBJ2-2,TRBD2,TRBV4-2,TGTGCCAGCAGCCAGGGACTAGCGGGAGCCACTGACACCGGGGAGCTGTTTTTT,CASSQGLAGATDTGELFF
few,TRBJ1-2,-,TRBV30,TGTGCCTGGAGTGCGAGGGGTCCCGGGGGCTACACCTTC,CAWSARGPGGYTF
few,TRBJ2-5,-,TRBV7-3,TGTGCCAGCAGCTTAATCTCAGGAGAGACCCAGTACTTC,CASSLISGETQYF
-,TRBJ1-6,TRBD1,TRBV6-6,TGTGCCAGCAGTTACAGACAGGGGAGCATTAATTCACCCCTCCACTTT,CASSYRQGSINSPLHF
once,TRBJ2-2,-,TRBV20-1,TGCAGTGCTAGTGTTTCGCGGAACGGGGAGCTGTTTTTT,CSASVSRNGELFF
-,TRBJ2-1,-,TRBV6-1,TGTGCCAGCAGTGACGTCAGGAGCTCCTACAATGAGCAGTTCTTC,CASSDVRSSYNEQFF
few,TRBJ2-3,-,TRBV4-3,TGCGCCAGCAGCCAAGATTTTGGGAGTGATACGCAGTATTTT,CASSQDFGSDTQYF
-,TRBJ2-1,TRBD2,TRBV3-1,TGTGCCAGCAGCCAAGATGGGGCGGGAGTGCGGAATGAGCAGTTCTTC,CASSQDGAGVRNEQFF
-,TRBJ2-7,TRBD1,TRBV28,TGTGCCAGCAGTTCGCCGGACAGGATCACCTCCTACGAGCAGTACTTC,CASSSPDRITSYEQYF
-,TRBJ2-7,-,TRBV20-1,TGCAGCGCGCGAACGAGTTACGAGCAGTACTTC,CSARTSYEQYF
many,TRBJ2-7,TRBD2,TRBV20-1,TGCAGTGCTAGAGCTCAGCGGGGCCCGTACGAGCAGTACTTC,CSARAQRGPYEQYF
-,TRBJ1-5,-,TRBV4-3,TGCGCCAGCAGCCAAGGGCTAGGGACTGGCAATCAGCCCCAGCATTTT,CASSQGLGTGNQPQHF
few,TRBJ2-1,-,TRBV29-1,TGCAGCGTTGAGGATAGGCCAGGGTACTACAATGAGCAGTTCTTC,CSVEDRPGYYNEQFF
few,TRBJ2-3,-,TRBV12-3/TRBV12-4,TGTGCCAGCACCCCTGGGGATACGCAGTATTTT,CASTPGDTQYF
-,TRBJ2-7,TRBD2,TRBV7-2,TGTGCCAGCAGCTCGACTAGCGCCGAGCAGTACTTC,CASSSTSAEQYF
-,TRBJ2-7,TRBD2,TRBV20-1,TGCAGTGCTCCGGGACTAGCGGGAGGGCCTCGGGAGCAGTACTTC,CSAPGLAGGPREQYF
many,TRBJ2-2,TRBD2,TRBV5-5,TGTGCCAGCAGCCCGCTAGCGGGGGATTACTCCGGGGAGCTGTTTTTT,CASSPLAGDYSGELFF
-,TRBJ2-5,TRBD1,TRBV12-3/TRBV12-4,TGTGCCAGCAGTCCGGGACAGGGGAGGAGAGAGACCCAGTACTTC,CASSPGQGRRETQYF
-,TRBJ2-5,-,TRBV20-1,TGCAGTGCTAGAGATAGGGCCAATCTCAGGGAGACCCAGTACTTC,CSARDRANLRETQYF
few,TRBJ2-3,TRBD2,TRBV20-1,TGCAGTGCTCGGGCTAGCGGGATCACAGATACGCAGTATTTT,CSARASGITDTQYF
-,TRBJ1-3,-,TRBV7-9,TGTGCCAGCAGCCCCTCCGGGGGGATAGCTGGAAACACCATATATTTT,CASSPSGGIAGNTIYF
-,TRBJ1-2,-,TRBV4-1,TGCGCCAGCAGCCAAGATCAGGGGCAGCCTAACTATGGCTACACCTTC,CASSQDQGQPNYGYTF
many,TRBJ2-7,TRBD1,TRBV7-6,TGTGCCAGCAGCTTTTGGCAGGGGGCCCACGAGCAGTACTTC,CASSFWQGAHEQYF
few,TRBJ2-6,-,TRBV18,TGTGCCAGCTCACCTGGTAACTCTGGGGCCAACGTCCTGACTTTC,CASSPGNSGANVLTF
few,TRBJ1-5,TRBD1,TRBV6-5,TGTGCCAGCAGACGGGACAGCCGCAATCAGCCCCAGCATTTT,CASRRDSRNQPQHF
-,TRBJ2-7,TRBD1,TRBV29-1,TGCAGCGTAACCGGGACAGGGGCTGCCGAGCAGTACTTC,CSVTGTGAAEQYF
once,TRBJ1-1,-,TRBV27,TGTGCCAGCAGTTTAGAGGATTACAACACTGAAGCTTTCTTT,CASSLEDYNTEAFF
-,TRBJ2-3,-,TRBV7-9,TGTGCCAGCAGCGTATCGATGTCCTCAGATACGCAGTATTTT,CASSVSMSSDTQYF
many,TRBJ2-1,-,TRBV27,TGTGCCAGCAGTCGCGAATATGGGGCCGCTTACAATGAGCAGTTCTTC,CASSREYGAAYNEQFF
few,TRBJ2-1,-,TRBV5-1,TGCGCCAGCAGCTTGGGTGTTGCGGGGAGCTCCTACAATGAGCAGTTCTTC,CASSLGVAGSSYNEQFF
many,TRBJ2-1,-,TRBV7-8,TGTGCCAGCAGCTTAGCGAGGACAGCCCGGGCGGAAGACAATGAGCAGTTCTTC,CASSLARTARAEDNEQFF
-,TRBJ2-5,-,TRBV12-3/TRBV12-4,TGTGCCAGCAGAGACCCCCCTGAGACCCAGTACTTC,CASRDPPETQYF
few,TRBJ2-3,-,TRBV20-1,TGCAGTGCTAGGGGCGGGGCCGGGGAGTTGGATACGCAGTATTTT,CSARGGAGELDTQYF
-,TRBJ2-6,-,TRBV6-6,TGTGCCAGCAGAGAGACAGGCTCTGGGGCCAACGTCCTGACTTTC,CASRETGSGANVLTF
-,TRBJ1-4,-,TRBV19,TGTGCCAGTAGTAACCTGAATGAAAAACTGTTTTTT,CASSNLNEKLFF
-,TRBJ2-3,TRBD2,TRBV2,TGTGCCAGCAGTGAATTCGCTGGTAGCGGGAGAGGTACGCAGTATTTT,CASSEFAGSGRGTQYF
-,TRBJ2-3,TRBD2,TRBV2,TGTGCCAGCAGTGAAGAGCGGGGTTGGGCGCCAGATACGCAGTATTTT,CASSEERGWAPDTQYF
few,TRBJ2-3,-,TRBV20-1,TGCAGTGCTAGCCCAGGGGGGGTCGCAGATACGCAGTATTTT,CSASPGGVADTQYF